The 25 T cell receptor beta chains below were found in one sample sequenced in a study of blood T cell repertoires in COVID-19. This table comes from immunoSEQ multiplex PCR, and its TCRdb copy is limited to in-frame clones, with some not included. The table shows tens of thousands of clones, with more than 75% occurring only once. The sample consisted of peripheral blood. The receptors originated from a man in his 70s with active or convalescent COVID-19.

This clone was seen a handful of times. This chain joins TRBV2 and TRBJ2-5; 7 bases match TRBD2. Germline-derived CDR1 and CDR2 are SNHLY and FYNNEI. This CDR3 region has 14 residues. V trimming: 6 bases; J trimming: 4 bases; junction bases outside the gene matches: 8. CDR3 in DNA: TGTGCCAGCAGCGGAGCGGGACTCTCAGAGACCCAGTACTTC. Its translation is CASSGAGLSETQYF. The full variable domain, with the rest looked up from reference TRBV2 and TRBJ2-5, is EPEVTQTPSHQVTQMGQEVILRCVPISNHLYFYWYRQILGQKVEFLVSFYNNEISEKSEIFDDQFSVERPDGSNFTLKIRSTKLEDSAMYFCASSGAGLSETQYFGPGTRLLVL.

This chain links TRBV7-6 with TRBJ2-3, with 7 bases aligning to TRBD2. Germline V gives CDR1 SGHVS, CDR2 FNYEAQ. V lost 0 bases and J lost 0; bases outside the gene matches: 0. This CDR3 contains 15 residues. CDR3 coding DNA: TGTGCCAGCAGCTTAGCGGGGGGGAGCACAGATACGCAGTATTTT. Translation: CASSLAGGSTDTQYF.

This clone was detected only once. The gene calls are TRBV5-1 and TRBJ1-2; D unclear. Trimming took 1 base from V and 8 from J, leaving 12 bases between them. The CDR3 has 13 residues. Germline V gene sequence: CDR1 SGHRS, CDR2 YFSETQ. The CDR3 spells CASSLMGGEGYTF. CDR3 DNA sequence: TGCGCCAGCAGCTTGATGGGTGGAGAGGGCTACACCTTC.

For the CDR3, the DNA is TGTGCCAGCTTGAAAAGGGGGCAGGACTATGGCTACACCTTC. Translating gives CASLKRGQDYGYTF. V usage is TRBV6-6 and J usage is TRBJ1-2, with 7 nucleotides matching TRBD1. Germline values: CDR1 MNHNY, CDR2 SVGAGI (reference sequence). The CDR3 is made up of 14 amino acids. Germline trimming cut 8 bases from V and 3 bases from J; bases unmatched to any gene: 9.

V and J are TRBV27 and TRBJ1-6, with 8 bases lining up with TRBD1. The CDR3 runs 14 residues. Germline CDR1 reads MNHEY; CDR2 reads SMNVEV (reference sequence). J lost 8 bases, V lost 3 bases, and 3 bases had no gene match. The DNA for the CDR3 is TGTGCCAGCAGTTTCGGACAGGGCGATTCACCCCTCCACTTT. Protein: CASSFGQGDSPLHF.

The chain couples TRBV9 to TRBJ1-1; TRBD1 matches at 7 bases. The CDR3 consists of 13 residues. Germline CDR1 and CDR2: SGDLS and YYNGEE. The trim removed 4 bases at V and 8 bases at J, leaving 8 bases unmatched. In DNA, the CDR3 is TGTGCCAGCAGCCCCCGTTTAGGGGGCGAAGCTTTCTTT. Its translation is CASSPRLGGEAFF. Filled out from reference TRBV9 and TRBJ1-1, the complete variable domain reads DSGVTQTPKHLITATGQRVTLRCSPRSGDLSVYWYQQSLDQGLQFLIQYYNGEERAKGNILERFSAQQFPDLHSELNLSSLELGDSALYFCASSPRLGGEAFFGQGTRLTVV.

The rearrangement joins TRBV6-6 to TRBJ2-7; TRBD1 matches at 7 bases. The CDR3 sequence is 13 residues long. CDR1 is MNHNY and CDR2 is SVGAGI in the germline V gene (reference sequence). Germline trimming cut 5 bases from V and 5 bases from J; bases unmatched to any gene: 6. The CDR3 nucleotides read TGTGCCAGCAGTACGACAGGGTTCCACGAGCAGTACTTC. Amino acid sequence: CASSTTGFHEQYF.

V usage is TRBV3-1 (or the pseudogene TRBV3-2) and J usage is TRBJ1-1, with D possibly TRBD1 on 5 matching bases. This CDR3 spans 15 amino acids. Trimming stripped 4 bases from V and 1 base from J, with 13 bases between. Germline V gene lookup returns CDR1 LGHDT and CDR2 YNNKEL (reference sequence). CDR3 sequence reads: CASSRSDTQNTEAFF. The CDR3 DNA is TGTGCCAGCAGCCGGTCGGACACCCAGAACACTGAAGCTTTCTTT.

This clone showed up just a few times. The chain combines TRBV2 with TRBJ2-1; 7 bases line up with TRBD1. Losses at the gene ends were 7 bases for V and 1 base for J; bases not matched to a gene: 1. The CDR3 loop spans 13 amino acids. Per germline, CDR1 SNHLY and CDR2 FYNNEI. The CDR3 is CASKGQSYNEQFF. Written as DNA, the CDR3 is TGTGCCAGCAAGGGACAGTCCTACAATGAGCAGTTCTTC.

This clone was counted once. The chain has TRBV7-8 and TRBJ2-7; the D gene is possibly TRBD2 (6 bases). V lost 5 bases to trimming and J lost 5 bases, with 16 bases between them. The CDR3 sequence is 14 residues long. From germline, CDR1 is SGHVS and CDR2 FQNEAQ. The CDR3 bases are TGTGCCAGCAGCCCCCGGGAGACAGTCGACGAGCAGTACTTC. Protein: CASSPRETVDEQYF.

The chain uses TRBV5-1 and TRBJ1-1; D might be TRBD1 (6 bases). This CDR3 comprises 18 residues. Germline values: CDR1 SGHRS, CDR2 YFSETQ. The V end was cut by 1 base, the J end by 0 bases, with 19 bases between. The CDR3 DNA follows: TGCGCCAGCAGCTTGAGTGACAGGACGGCGATGATGAACACTGAAGCTTTCTTT. Protein: CASSLSDRTAMMNTEAFF.

This chain connects TRBV5-5 to TRBJ1-2; perhaps TRBD1 as D (5 bases). Germline CDR1 is SGHKS and CDR2 is YYEKEE (reference sequence). CDR3 length: 17 residues. Trimming took 1 base from V and 0 from J, leaving 16 bases between them. The CDR3 DNA reads as TGTGCCAGCAGCTTGAACCGGGACTTCCAAGCTAACTATGGCTACACCTTC. It yields the protein CASSLNRDFQANYGYTF.

The chain employs TRBV4-2 and TRBJ1-2, with D maybe TRBD1 (6 bases). Trimming took off 1 base at V and 7 bases at J, with 16 bases between the two ends. From germline, CDR1 is LGHNA and CDR2 YNFKEQ. The CDR3 totals 15 residues. CDR3 sequence (DNA): TGTGCCAGCAGCCAAGTAGGACAGACAGCGAGTGGCTACACCTTC. It yields the protein CASSQVGQTASGYTF.

The chain is built from TRBV12-3 or TRBV12-4 and TRBJ1-1; the match to TRBD1 covers 7 bases. This CDR3 has 13 residues. The V and J ends lost 7 bases and 5 bases, in that order; junction bases with no gene match: 7. The CDR3 DNA is TGTGCCAGCATGGGACAGAGGGGGACTGAAGCTTTCTTT. Encoded protein: CASMGQRGTEAFF.

V is TRBV4-1 and J is TRBJ1-6, with 7 bases matching TRBD1. Germline V gives CDR1 MGHRA, CDR2 YSYEKL. CDR3 length equals 16 residues. V lost 1 base to trimming and J lost 7 bases; unmatched junction nucleotides: 7. The CDR3: CASSQGPDRSNSPLHF. CDR3 in DNA: TGCGCCAGCAGCCAAGGCCCGGACAGGTCCAATTCACCCCTCCACTTT.

The chain is built from TRBV14 and TRBJ1-2; D is undetermined. V was trimmed by 1 base and J by 8 bases, leaving 8 bases between them. The CDR3 spans 12 residues. CDR1 SGHDN and CDR2 FVKESK come from the germline V gene. DNA for the CDR3: TGTGCCAGCAGCCAAGCGGGTTGGGGCTACACCTTC. This codes for CASSQAGWGYTF.

V is TRBV23-1 and J is TRBJ2-5, with D perhaps TRBD2 (7 bases). TRBV23-1 is an open reading frame whose function is uncertain. Trimming cost V 4 bases and J 5 bases, with 29 bases left between them. The CDR3 is made up of 19 amino acids. DNA of the CDR3: TGCGCCAGCAGTCCCCTCAGGGAGGGGGGCGCGCCCTTACGGGAGACCCAGTACTTC. Translation gives CASSPLREGGAPLRETQYF.

This clone was counted only a few times. The gene calls are TRBV4-1 and TRBJ1-5; maybe TRBD1 (5 bases). There are 18 residues in the CDR3. The germline V gene has CDR1 MGHRA and CDR2 YSYEKL. V was trimmed by 0 bases and J by 3 bases, leaving 18 bases between them. The CDR3 reads CASSQDHRLGLPNQPQHF. The CDR3 DNA reads as TGCGCCAGCAGCCAAGACCATCGGTTGGGGCTTCCCAATCAGCCCCAGCATTTT.

The V call is TRBV18, the J call TRBJ2-5; possible D gene TRBD1, 5 bases. Trimming pared 3 bases from V and 5 bases from J, leaving 10 bases between. This CDR3 spans 13 amino acids. The germline CDR1 and CDR2 sequences are KGHSH and LQKENI. CDR3 DNA: TGTGCCAGCTCACCCCAGGGTCAGGAGACCCAGTACTTC. It specifies CASSPQGQETQYF.

The chain couples TRBV5-5 to TRBJ2-5, with D unresolved. V was trimmed by 0 bases and J by 2 bases, leaving 5 bases between them. This CDR3 has 13 amino acids. Germline V gene sequence: CDR1 SGHKS, CDR2 YYEKEE (reference sequence). The CDR3 DNA reads TGTGCCAGCAGCTTGGACCGGCAAGAGACCCAGTACTTC. It codes for CASSLDRQETQYF.

The chain links TRBV5-5 to TRBJ2-5; maybe TRBD1 (5 bases). Germline values: CDR1 SGHKS, CDR2 YYEKEE (reference sequence). V lost 1 base and J lost 5, with 12 bases in between. CDR3 length: 14 residues. CDR3 in amino acids: CASSLRGGAETQYF. Written as DNA, the CDR3 is TGTGCCAGCAGCTTGAGGGGTGGGGCGGAGACCCAGTACTTC.

This clone is termed medium-sized (0.01 to 0.1%). This chain links TRBV7-9 with TRBJ2-4; a possible D gene is TRBD1 (5 bases). Looked up from germline, CDR1 is SEHNR and CDR2 is FQNEAQ (reference sequence). There are 15 residues in the CDR3. Trimming pared 5 bases from V and 0 bases from J, leaving 11 bases between. In DNA, the CDR3 is TGTGCCAGCAGCACGGACACCTTAGCCAAAAACATTCAGTACTTC. It specifies CASSTDTLAKNIQYF.

The chain employs TRBV7-9 and TRBJ1-2, with a weak D call TRBD1 (5 bases). Per the germline V gene, CDR1 is SEHNR and CDR2 is FQNEAQ (reference sequence). Trimming pared 2 bases from V and 4 bases from J, leaving 14 bases between. This CDR3 spans 15 amino acids. CDR3 sequence (DNA): TGTGCCAGCAGCTTAAAAGGGGCGGCAGGCTATGGCTACACCTTC. This codes for CASSLKGAAGYGYTF.

The genes are TRBV11-2 and TRBJ2-7; D perhaps matches TRBD2 (6 bases). Germline V gene sequence: CDR1 SGHAT, CDR2 FQNNGV. This CDR3 spans 15 amino acids. The V end was cut by 1 base, the J end by 5 bases, with 15 bases between. The CDR3 loop is CASSLGGGTMDEQYF. In nucleotides, the CDR3 is TGTGCCAGCAGCTTAGGGGGCGGGACGATGGACGAGCAGTACTTC.

This clone was counted between two and nine times. The V and J genes are TRBV7-6 and TRBJ1-2; TRBD1 aligns across 8 bases. The CDR3 loop spans 14 amino acids. The ends lost 1 base at V and 4 bases at J; junction bases unmatched: 2. Germline CDR1 SGHVS, CDR2 FNYEAQ. The CDR3 here is CASSLDGTGYGYTF. Here the CDR3 DNA reads TGTGCCAGCAGCTTAGATGGGACAGGCTATGGCTACACCTTC.